This T cell receptor (beta chain) was sequenced during a study of blood T cell repertoires in COVID-19. Whole-study context: From T cells, B-cell-depleted T cells, or PBMCs came the material, which was cDNA or gDNA.

Profiling relied on immunoSEQ multiplex PCR, and the TCRdb table lists in-frame clones only, not all of them. The data contain around 230,000 clones, approximately 78% of them singletons. The CDR3 extends over 15 amino acids. Germline V gene data show CDR1 as PRHDT and CDR2 as FYEKMQ (reference sequence). V shed 3 bases and J 6 bases; nucleotides not matched to a gene: 10. The sequence came from a woman aged 55-69 years with active or convalescent COVID-19. V gene TRBV13 combines with J gene TRBJ1-1; 7 nucleotides agree with TRBD1. Sequencing was done on a sample of peripheral blood. In nucleotides, the CDR3 is TGTGCCAGCAGCTTTTGGGTACAGGGGATTCCTGAAGCTTTCTTT. This encodes CASSFWVQGIPEAFF.